These T cell receptor beta chains were read from a single sample in a study of blood T cell repertoires in COVID-19. Method: immunoSEQ multiplex PCR; TCRdb's copy keeps in-frame clones and lacks some. This table has about 220,000 clones, roughly four fifths appearing once. Input material: peripheral blood. These receptors originate from a woman in her 70s with COVID-19, enrolled during active disease. Both conserved end residues are part of each CDR3. The D gene is left open where the match is weak. The size of a clone is reported for some rows only, either as once, few or many, or as a class for expanded clones.

TRBV4-3	TRBD2	TRBJ2-1	.	TGCGCCAGCAGCCAAGGGGGCGGGAGGACCTACAATGAGCAGTTCTTC	CASSQGGGRTYNEQFF
TRBV5-1	TRBD2	TRBJ2-7	.	TGCGCCAGCAGCGCTGTTAGCGGGAACTACGAGCAGTACTTC	CASSAVSGNYEQYF
TRBV19	TRBD1	TRBJ1-2	.	TGTGCCAGTAGTCTCCGACAGGGGGCTGACTATGGCTACACCTTC	CASSLRQGADYGYTF
TRBV5-4	TRBD1	TRBJ1-3	.	TGTGCCAGCAGCTATACAGGGGCTGGAAACACCATATATTTT	CASSYTGAGNTIYF
TRBV6-5	.	TRBJ2-7	once	TGTGCCAGCAGTAACCGACAATCGCTAGAGCAGTACTTC	CASSNRQSLEQYF
TRBV3-1/TRBV3-2	.	TRBJ1-2	.	TGTGCCAGCAGCCCCGGTGACTATGGCTACACCTTC	CASSPGDYGYTF
TRBV6-2/TRBV6-3	.	TRBJ1-5	.	TGTGCCAGCAGTCCCGACAGCCCCAATCAGCCCCAGCATTTT	CASSPDSPNQPQHF
TRBV5-4	.	TRBJ2-3	few	TGTGCCAGCAGCTTGGCCAATCCCACAGATACGCAGTATTTT	CASSLANPTDTQYF
TRBV5-1	.	TRBJ2-2	many	TGCGCCAGCAGCTTGGCGAGAGCGAACACCGGGGAGCTGTTTTTT	CASSLARANTGELFF
TRBV28	.	TRBJ1-5	.	TGTGCCAGCAGTTTAAGGCAAGGGGGTCAGCCCCAGCATTTT	CASSLRQGGQPQHF
TRBV5-4	TRBD2	TRBJ2-2	.	TGTGCCAGCAGCGGGGAGAGACTAGCGGGAGCCGGGGAGCTGTTTTTT	CASSGERLAGAGELFF
TRBV5-1	TRBD1	TRBJ2-2	few	TGCGCCAGCGGACAGGTAACCGGGGAGCTGTTTTTT	CASGQVTGELFF
TRBV19	TRBD1	TRBJ2-5	.	TGTGCCAGTAGTATGGAATCAGGGGGCCGGGAGACCCAGTACTTC	CASSMESGGRETQYF
TRBV7-7	TRBD2	TRBJ2-1	.	TGTGCCAGCAGCAGGGGGACTAGCGGGAGGTCCTACAATGAGCAGTTCTTC	CASSRGTSGRSYNEQFF
TRBV2	TRBD2	TRBJ2-5	.	TGTGCCAGCAGTGACCTGGGACTAGCGGTAGAGACCCAGTACTTC	CASSDLGLAVETQYF
TRBV4-3	TRBD2	TRBJ2-3	.	TGCGCCAGCAGCCGATTTCCGGGACTACTGGCGCCAGATACGCAGTATTTT	CASSRFPGLLAPDTQYF
TRBV5-1	TRBD2	TRBJ2-1	.	TGCGCCAGCAGCTTTTACGCAGTAGCGGGAGGGAGTGAGCAGTTCTTC	CASSFYAVAGGSEQFF
TRBV7-8	.	TRBJ1-1	.	TGTGCCAGCAGGGTCCAGGGGAATGGTGAAGCTTTCTTT	CASRVQGNGEAFF
TRBV28	TRBD2	TRBJ2-4	.	TGTGCCAGCAGTTTGGCTAGCGGGAGGGGGAACATTCAGTACTTC	CASSLASGRGNIQYF
TRBV15	.	TRBJ2-1	once	TGTGCCACCAGCAGGCAGGGGTGGCACAATGAGCAGTTCTTC	CATSRQGWHNEQFF
TRBV28	TRBD2	TRBJ2-1	.	TGTGCCAGCAGACCGGGACTAGCCATCAATGAGCAGTTCTTC	CASRPGLAINEQFF
TRBV3-1/TRBV3-2	.	TRBJ2-2	.	TGTGCCAGCAGCCAAGGTGGGGGGTGGACCGGGGAGCTGTTTTTT	CASSQGGGWTGELFF
TRBV5-5	TRBD1	TRBJ1-2	.	TGTGCCAGCAGCTTGGGGGACAGCCCTAACTATGGCTACACCTTC	CASSLGDSPNYGYTF
TRBV10-2	.	TRBJ2-7	.	TGCGCCAGCAGAGTGGGGCAAGCAAATTCCTACGAGCAGTACTTC	CASRVGQANSYEQYF
TRBV3-1/TRBV3-2	.	TRBJ2-7	.	TGTGCCAGCAGCCAGCATAGCGGCTCCTACGAGCAGTACTTC	CASSQHSGSYEQYF
TRBV2	TRBD1	TRBJ1-5	.	TGTGCCAGCAGACATGACAGGGTCGGTCAGCCCCAGCATTTT	CASRHDRVGQPQHF
TRBV19	TRBD2	TRBJ2-1	.	TGTGCCAGTAGTCGGGAGGGAACCTACAATGAGCAGTTCTTC	CASSREGTYNEQFF
TRBV6-2/TRBV6-3	.	TRBJ2-7	.	TGTGCCAGCAGTTCAGCGAGGAATAACCTTCACGAGCAGTACTTC	CASSSARNNLHEQYF
TRBV3-1/TRBV3-2	.	TRBJ2-7	.	TGTGCCAGCAGCCAAGGTCTAGCGTTCGTAACCTACGAGCAGTACTTC	CASSQGLAFVTYEQYF
TRBV7-2	.	TRBJ1-1	.	TGTGCCAGCAGCTTATCAGGGCCCACTGAAGCTTTCTTT	CASSLSGPTEAFF
TRBV5-1	.	TRBJ2-7	.	TGCGCCAGCAGCCCGACGGCGCAGGTCTACGAGCAGTACTTC	CASSPTAQVYEQYF
TRBV19	TRBD1	TRBJ1-5	few	TGTGCCAGTAGCACAAATGGAAGACAGGGTAACCAGCCCCAGCATTTT	CASSTNGRQGNQPQHF